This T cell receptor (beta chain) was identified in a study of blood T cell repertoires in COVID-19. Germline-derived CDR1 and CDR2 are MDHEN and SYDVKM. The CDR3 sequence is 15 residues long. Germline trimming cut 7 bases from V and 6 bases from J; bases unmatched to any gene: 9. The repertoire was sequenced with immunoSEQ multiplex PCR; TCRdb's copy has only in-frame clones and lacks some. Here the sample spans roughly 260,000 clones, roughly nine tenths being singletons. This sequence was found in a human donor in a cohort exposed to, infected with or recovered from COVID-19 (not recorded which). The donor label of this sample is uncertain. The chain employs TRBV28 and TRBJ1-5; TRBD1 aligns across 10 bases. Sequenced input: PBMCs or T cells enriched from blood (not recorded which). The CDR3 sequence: CASTWGQGKGQPQHF. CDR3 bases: TGTGCCAGCACCTGGGGACAGGGGAAAGGTCAGCCCCAGCATTTT.